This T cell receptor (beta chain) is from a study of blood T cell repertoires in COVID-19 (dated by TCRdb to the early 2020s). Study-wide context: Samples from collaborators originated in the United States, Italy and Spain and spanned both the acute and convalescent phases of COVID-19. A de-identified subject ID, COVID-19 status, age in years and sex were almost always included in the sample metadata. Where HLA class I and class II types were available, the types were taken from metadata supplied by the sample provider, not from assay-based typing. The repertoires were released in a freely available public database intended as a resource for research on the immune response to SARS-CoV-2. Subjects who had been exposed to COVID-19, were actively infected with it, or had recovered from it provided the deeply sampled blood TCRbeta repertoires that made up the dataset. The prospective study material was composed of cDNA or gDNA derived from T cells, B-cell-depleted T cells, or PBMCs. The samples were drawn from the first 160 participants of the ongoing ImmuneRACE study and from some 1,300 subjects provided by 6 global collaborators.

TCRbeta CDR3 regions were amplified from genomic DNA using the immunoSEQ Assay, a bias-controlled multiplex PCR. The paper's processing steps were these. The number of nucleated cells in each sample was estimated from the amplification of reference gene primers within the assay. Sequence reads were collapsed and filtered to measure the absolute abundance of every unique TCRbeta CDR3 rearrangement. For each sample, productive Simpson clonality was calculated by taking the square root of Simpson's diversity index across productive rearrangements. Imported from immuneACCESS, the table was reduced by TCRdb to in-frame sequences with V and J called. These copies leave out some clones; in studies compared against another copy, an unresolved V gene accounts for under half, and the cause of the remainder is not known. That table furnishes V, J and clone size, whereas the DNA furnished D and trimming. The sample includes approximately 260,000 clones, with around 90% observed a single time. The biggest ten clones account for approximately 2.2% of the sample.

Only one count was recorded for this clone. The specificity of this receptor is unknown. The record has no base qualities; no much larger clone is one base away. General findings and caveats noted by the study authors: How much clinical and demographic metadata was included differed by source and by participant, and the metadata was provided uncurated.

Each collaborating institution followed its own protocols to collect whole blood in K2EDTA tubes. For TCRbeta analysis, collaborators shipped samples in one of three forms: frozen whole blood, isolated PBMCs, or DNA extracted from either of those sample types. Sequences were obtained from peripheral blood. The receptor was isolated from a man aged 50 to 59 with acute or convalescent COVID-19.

The CDR3 in this case is CASHTGRSYGYTF. The nucleotide sequence reads as follows: TGTGCCAGTCATACAGGGCGGTCCTATGGCTACACCTTC. The chain uses TRBV6-5 and TRBJ1-2, and the D gene may be TRBD1, 6 bases matching. The junction carries 15 bases between V and J, which are trimmed by 9 bases and 4 bases respectively. Based on the germline V gene, the CDR1 and CDR2 sequences are MNHEY and SVGAGI. Reading from cysteine to phenylalanine, the CDR3 counts 13 amino acids. Only the CDR3 DNA stays, 39 bases, in frame from base 1.